The 28 T cell receptor beta chains below all came from one sample that was sequenced in a study of cytomegalovirus exposure and HLA in healthy donors. A multiplex PCR was run with 60 Vbeta primers and 13 Jbeta primers. Produced via immunoSEQ multiplex PCR; TCRdb's table is partial and in-frame only. Here the sample spans around 250,000 clones, roughly 91% being singletons. Sequenced sample: PBMCs. These receptors were obtained from a girl aged 2 to 9 in good health and CMV-seronegative.

V usage is TRBV5-6 and J usage is TRBJ2-3; D is uncertain. The CDR3 extends over 14 amino acids. Trimming took off 2 bases at V and 1 base at J, with 8 bases between the two ends. Looked up from germline, CDR1 is SGHDT and CDR2 is YYEEEE. The CDR3 reads CASSFGVRTDTQYF. The CDR3 bases are TGTGCCAGCAGCTTCGGTGTCCGCACAGATACGCAGTATTTT.

The count of this clone is one. The chain uses TRBV11-2 and TRBJ1-5, with 10 positions matching TRBD1. CDR1 and CDR2 from the germline V gene are SGHAT and FQNNGV. The J segment lost 3 bases and the V segment lost 1 base, leaving 9 bases of the junction unmatched. The CDR3 is 18 residues long. The CDR3 DNA sequence: TGTGCCAGCAGCTTAGGGACCGGGACAGGGGCCGCCAATCAGCCCCAGCATTTT. Its protein is CASSLGTGTGAANQPQHF.

This chain uses TRBV10-1 with TRBJ2-7, with TRBD1 matching 8 bases. This CDR3 contains 14 residues. V dropped 4 bases and J dropped 7; count of bases not matched to a gene: 9. Looked up from germline, CDR1 is WNHNN and CDR2 is SYGVQD (reference sequence). The CDR3 nucleotides read TGCGCCAGCAGTGCCGGGACAGGACAAGTAGAGCAGTACTTC. Amino acids: CASSAGTGQVEQYF.

CDR3 sequence reads: CASSQGTEGNTIYF. CDR3 sequence (DNA): TGTGCCAGCAGCCAAGGGACAGAAGGAAACACCATATATTTT. The J gene is TRBJ1-3, the V gene TRBV4-2; D is perhaps TRBD1 (6 bases). Germline V gene lookup returns CDR1 LGHNA and CDR2 YNFKEQ. With 1 base removed from V and 4 bases from J, the gap between germline ends came to 8 bases. The CDR3 length is 14 residues.

The rearrangement uses TRBV18 and TRBJ1-5, with 7 bases aligning to TRBD1. The V gene's germline CDR1 is KGHSH and CDR2 LQKENI. V was pared by 3 bases and J by 4 bases, with 3 bases of the junction left unmatched. The CDR3 is made up of 14 amino acids. The DNA of the CDR3 is TGTGCCAGCTCACCTGGGACAGAAAATCAGCCCCAGCATTTT. Its translation: CASSPGTENQPQHF.

The chain carries TRBV19 and TRBJ2-7; 9 bases fit TRBD1. Trimming at V came to 9 bases and at J to 3 bases, leaving 3 bases not matched to a gene. There are 12 residues in the CDR3. CDR1 and CDR2 (germline): LNHDA, SQIVND (reference sequence). The CDR3 here is CASATGGYEQYF. CDR3 DNA sequence: TGTGCCAGCGCGACAGGGGGCTACGAGCAGTACTTC. Together with reference TRBV19 and TRBJ2-7, the CDR3 gives the full variable domain: DGGITQSPKYLFRKEGQNVTLSCEQNLNHDAMYWYRQDPGQGLRLIYYSQIVNDFQKGDIAEGYSVSREKKESFPLTVTSAQKNPTAFYLCASATGGYEQYFGPGTRLTVT.

This chain's CDR3 is CASSVVTSNGGELFF. The CDR3 DNA reads as TGTGCCAGCAGCGTAGTGACTAGCAACGGCGGGGAGCTGTTTTTT. The chain employs TRBV9 and TRBJ2-2; 7 bases are a match to TRBD2. Germline values: CDR1 SGDLS, CDR2 YYNGEE. The CDR3 is 15 amino acids. Unmatched junction bases numbered 6, after V lost 0 bases and J lost 7 bases.

The chain is built from TRBV12-2 and TRBJ2-3; the tabulated D call, TRBD2, remains unverified against the DNA. TRBV12-2 is a pseudogene segment. The CDR3 covers 16 residues. The CDR3 coding sequence is TGTGCAAGTCGCTTCCGAGCCCGGGGGGGCACAGATACGCAGTATTTT. Its translation is CASRFRARGGTDTQYF.

J is TRBJ2-1 and V is TRBV6-5; 14 nucleotides line up with TRBD2. Trimming removed 2 bases from V and 5 bases from J; junction bases left unmatched: 2. Germline assignment: CDR1 MNHEY and CDR2 SVGAGI. This CDR3 contains 16 residues. The CDR3: CASSYRLAGGDNEQFF. The CDR3 nucleotides read TGTGCCAGCAGTTACCGACTAGCGGGGGGGGACAATGAGCAGTTCTTC.

The chain joins TRBV11-2 to TRBJ2-7, with 7 bases fitting TRBD1. The CDR3 has 16 residues. The trim removed 5 bases at V and 2 bases at J, leaving 12 bases unmatched. Germline loops: CDR1 SGHAT, CDR2 FQNNGV. The CDR3 coding sequence is TGTGCCAGCAGCAACACACGACAGGGATACCCCTACGAGCAGTACTTC. This translates into CASSNTRQGYPYEQYF. Filled out from reference TRBV11-2 and TRBJ2-7, the complete variable domain reads EAGVAQSPRYKIIEKRQSVAFWCNPISGHATLYWYQQILGQGPKLLIQFQNNGVVDDSQLPKDRFSAERLKGVDSTLKIQPAKLEDSAVYLCASSNTRQGYPYEQYFGPGTRLTVT.

This clone has only one observation. The chain couples TRBV5-1 to TRBJ2-3; a weak D match, TRBD1 (6 bases). CDR1 SGHRS and CDR2 YFSETQ come from the germline V gene. The CDR3 contains 13 residues. The ends were cut back, 4 bases at V and 5 bases at J, with 11 bases in the middle. The CDR3 sequence: CASSQIQGDTQYF. Here the CDR3 DNA reads TGCGCCAGCAGCCAGATACAGGGAGATACGCAGTATTTT.

The rearrangement joins TRBV6-1 to TRBJ1-6; possibly TRBD1 for D (6 bases). Trimming took off 1 base at V and 10 bases at J, with 17 bases between the two ends. The germline V gene encodes CDR1 MNHNS and CDR2 SASEGT. This CDR3 is built from 16 residues. The CDR3 is CASSEEGPGAGSPLHF. The CDR3 DNA is TGTGCCAGCAGTGAAGAAGGCCCAGGGGCAGGGTCACCCCTCCACTTT.

The genes are TRBV11-2 and TRBJ2-7; D possibly corresponds to TRBD2 (6 bases). Trimming stripped 4 bases from V and 4 bases from J, with 14 bases between. Germline V gene data show CDR1 as SGHAT and CDR2 as FQNNGV. This CDR3 has 14 amino acids. The DNA for the CDR3 is TGTGCCAGCAGCTCCCCGGGAGACTTGTACGAGCAGTACTTC. Translation: CASSSPGDLYEQYF.

V and J are TRBV5-4 and TRBJ2-7, with D hard to call. V was shortened by 4 bases and J by 0 bases, with 11 bases between the two germline ends. This CDR3 is 14 amino acids long. Germline CDR1 SGHNT, CDR2 YYREEE (reference sequence). The CDR3 DNA reads TGTGCCAGCAGCCCGGCAGGTAGCTCCTACGAGCAGTACTTC. It specifies CASSPAGSSYEQYF.

This clone occurred once. This sequence joins TRBV7-9 and TRBJ2-7, with 7 bases aligning to TRBD1. Germline trimming cut 5 bases from V and 4 bases from J; bases unmatched to any gene: 8. The germline CDR1 and CDR2 sequences are SEHNR and FQNEAQ (reference sequence). The CDR3 has 14 residues. The CDR3 nucleotides read TGTGCCAGCAGCCCACAGGGGAGAGGATACGAGCAGTACTTC. Translating it yields CASSPQGRGYEQYF. The variable domain in full, completed from reference TRBV7-9 and TRBJ2-7, reads DTGVSQNPRHKITKRGQNVTFRCDPISEHNRLYWYRQTLGQGPEFLTYFQNEAQLEKSRLLSDRFSAERPKGSFSTLEIQRTEQGDSAMYLCASSPQGRGYEQYFGPGTRLTVT.

The chain is built from TRBV5-6 and TRBJ2-5; 10 nucleotides align to TRBD1. This CDR3 comprises 16 residues. Germline trimming cut 3 bases from V and 5 bases from J; bases unmatched to any gene: 10. Germline V gene lookup returns CDR1 SGHDT and CDR2 YYEEEE. CDR3 sequence reads: CASSYIPGQGSETQYF. The CDR3 DNA follows: TGTGCCAGCAGCTACATACCGGGACAGGGGTCGGAGACCCAGTACTTC.

As to this clone: This sample includes further DNA sequences coding for the same CDR3. The CDR3 DNA is TGTGCCAGTAGCCCTTCGGTCTACGGAGACACTGAAGCTTTCTTT. This gives the protein CASSPSVYGDTEAFF. V is TRBV19 and J is TRBJ1-1; D not certain. V lost 6 bases and J 3 bases, leaving 17 bases between the germline ends. The length of the CDR3 is 15 residues. The germline V gene has CDR1 LNHDA and CDR2 SQIVND (reference sequence).

This chain links TRBV6-5 with TRBJ1-1; unclear D gene. V shed 2 bases and J shed 3 bases, with 7 bases lying between them. The CDR3 sequence is 13 residues long. Germline CDR1 MNHEY, CDR2 SVGAGI. CDR3 DNA: TGTGCCAGCAGTTACAGGGAGGACACTGAAGCTTTCTTT. It yields the protein CASSYREDTEAFF.

This chain links TRBV5-1 with TRBJ1-4, with TRBD1 matching 7 bases. Germline trimming cut 5 bases from V and 3 bases from J; bases unmatched to any gene: 7. This CDR3 has 15 residues. The germline V gene encodes CDR1 SGHRS and CDR2 YFSETQ. DNA of the CDR3: TGCGCCAGCAGATTCTCCGGGACAGCTAATGAAAAACTGTTTTTT. This codes for CASRFSGTANEKLFF.

CDR3 amino acids: CASSSQGLENEQYF. The DNA of the CDR3 is TGCGCCAGCAGCTCCCAGGGGCTGGAGAACGAGCAGTACTTC. The chain carries TRBV5-1 and TRBJ2-7; D is perhaps TRBD1 (6 bases). This CDR3 spans 14 amino acids. The ends were cut back, 3 bases at V and 5 bases at J, with 15 bases in the middle. From germline, CDR1 is SGHRS and CDR2 YFSETQ.

This clone was counted once. The rearrangement uses TRBV29-1 and TRBJ2-1; 8 bases are a match to TRBD2. The V gene end was trimmed by 8 bases and the J gene end by 6 bases; junction bases not matched to a gene: 12. The length of the CDR3 is 14 residues. Germline loops: CDR1 SQVTM, CDR2 ANQGSEA. This CDR3 reads CSHPGRGDLNEQFF. The CDR3 DNA reads as TGCAGCCATCCGGGGCGGGGGGACCTCAATGAGCAGTTCTTC.

The chain uses TRBV6-6 and TRBJ2-7, with D unresolved. This CDR3 is 13 amino acids long. Germline-derived CDR1 and CDR2 are MNHNY and SVGAGI (reference sequence). V was pared by 2 bases and J by 5 bases, with 10 bases between. CDR3 in DNA: TGTGCCAGCAGTTACCCCGGTCAGGACGAGCAGTACTTC. As protein: CASSYPGQDEQYF.

This clone was found once. The V call is TRBV27, the J call TRBJ2-7; D is unclear. The CDR3 loop spans 13 amino acids. Germline V CDR1 and CDR2: MNHEY, SMNVEV (reference sequence). V lost 6 bases, J lost 3 bases, and 12 bases lay in between. CDR3 sequence: CASSNSALYEQYF. Here the CDR3 DNA reads TGTGCCAGCAGCAACTCCGCCCTCTACGAGCAGTACTTC.

This chain connects TRBV25-1 to TRBJ2-1; 11 bases fit TRBD1. The CDR3 has 14 residues. The J segment lost 8 bases and the V segment lost 8 bases, leaving 8 bases of the junction unmatched. CDR1 is MGHDK and CDR2 is SYGVNS in the germline V gene. The CDR3 coding sequence is TGTGCCAGCCTAGGGACAGGGGGAAAGGATGAGCAGTTCTTC. Its protein is CASLGTGGKDEQFF.

The chain is built from TRBV5-8 and TRBJ1-4; 7 bases match TRBD1. The CDR3 consists of 18 residues. Germline CDR1 reads SGHTS; CDR2 reads YDEGEE. Germline trimming cut 4 bases from V and 7 bases from J; bases unmatched to any gene: 19. The CDR3, as DNA: TGTGCCAGCAGCCGACTAAGGGACAGCACGTTTCCGGGTGAAAAACTGTTTTTT. It yields the protein CASSRLRDSTFPGEKLFF.

This clone was picked up one time. The gene calls are TRBV5-1 and TRBJ2-5; 10 bases are a match to TRBD2. Germline trimming cut 0 bases from V and 4 bases from J; bases unmatched to any gene: 0. This CDR3 has 14 residues. The germline V gene encodes CDR1 SGHRS and CDR2 YFSETQ. CDR3 loop: CASSLGLAGETQYF. The CDR3 nucleotides are TGCGCCAGCAGCTTGGGACTAGCGGGAGAGACCCAGTACTTC.

The gene calls are TRBV4-1 and TRBJ2-4; TRBD1 matches 7 bases. Germline CDR1 MGHRA, CDR2 YSYEKL. This CDR3 spans 18 amino acids. Germline trimming cut 0 bases from V and 0 bases from J; bases unmatched to any gene: 8. In nucleotides, the CDR3 is TGCGCCAGCAGCCAAGAGCTTCGACAGGGTGGAGCCAAAAACATTCAGTACTTC. Encoded protein: CASSQELRQGGAKNIQYF.

The chain links TRBV21-1 to TRBJ2-3; the DNA was not used to check the table's D call, TRBD2. TRBV21-1 is reported as a pseudogene. The CDR3 has 16 amino acids. The CDR3: CASSKGGGLLTDTQYF. In DNA form, the CDR3 reads TGTGCCAGCAGCAAAGGGGGGGGATTATTGACAGATACGCAGTATTTT.